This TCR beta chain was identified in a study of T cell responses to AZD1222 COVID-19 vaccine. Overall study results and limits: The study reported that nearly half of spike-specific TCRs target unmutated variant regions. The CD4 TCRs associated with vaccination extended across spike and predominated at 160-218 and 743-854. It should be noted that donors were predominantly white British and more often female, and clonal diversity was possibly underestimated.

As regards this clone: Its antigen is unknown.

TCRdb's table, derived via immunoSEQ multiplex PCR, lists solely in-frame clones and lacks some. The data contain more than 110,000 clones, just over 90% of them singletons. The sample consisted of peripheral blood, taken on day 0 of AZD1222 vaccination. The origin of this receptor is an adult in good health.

The DNA of the CDR3 is TGTGCCAGCAGCCAACAAACCGGGACTAGCAAAGTAGATACGCAGTATTTT. This translates into CASSQQTGTSKVDTQYF. The rearrangement uses TRBV3-1 (or the pseudogene TRBV3-2) and TRBJ2-3; 9 nucleotides align to TRBD2. V dropped 2 bases and J dropped 5; count of bases not matched to a gene: 11. The length of the CDR3 is 17 residues. Germline CDR1 reads LGHDT; CDR2 reads YNNKEL (reference sequence).